This T cell receptor beta chain stems from a study of blood T cell repertoires in COVID-19. Study context: PBMCs, B-cell-depleted T cells, or T cells provided the cDNA or gDNA that made up the material.

Germline V lookup: CDR1 MNHEY, CDR2 SVGAGI. The CDR3 spans 15 residues. The junction had 6 bases not matched to a gene; V was cut back by 5 bases and J by 0 bases. Profiled with immunoSEQ multiplex PCR; TCRdb holds only in-frame clones, not every one. Of about 300,000 clones in the sample, approximately 91% were seen once. The receptor comes from a woman aged 40 to 49 who had recovered from COVID-19. V usage is TRBV6-5 and J usage is TRBJ1-2; 7 nucleotides line up with TRBD1. Sequenced material: PBMCs or T cells enriched from blood (not recorded which). This CDR3 reads CASSTPGTANYGYTF. In DNA form, the CDR3 reads TGTGCCAGCAGTACCCCCGGGACAGCTAACTATGGCTACACCTTC.